The T cell receptor (beta chain) under discussion was sequenced for a study of control samples from healthy donors and cancer patients. To note about this clone: One end of the junction is discordant with germline, which a read error may explain.

Profiling relied on immunoSEQ multiplex PCR, and the TCRdb table lists in-frame clones only, not all of them. Here the sample spans about 130,000 clones, over 80% being singletons. Specimen: PBMCs. The receptor was isolated from a man of 80 years or more with head and neck cancer.

The CDR3 is CASREDLAVGTDTQYF. For the CDR3, the DNA is TGTGCCAGCAGAGAAGACCTAGCCGTGGGCACAGATACGCAGTATTTT. The chain has TRBV2 and TRBJ2-3; D possibly corresponds to TRBD2 (5 bases). This CDR3 has 16 amino acids. From germline, CDR1 is SNHLY and CDR2 FYNNEI.